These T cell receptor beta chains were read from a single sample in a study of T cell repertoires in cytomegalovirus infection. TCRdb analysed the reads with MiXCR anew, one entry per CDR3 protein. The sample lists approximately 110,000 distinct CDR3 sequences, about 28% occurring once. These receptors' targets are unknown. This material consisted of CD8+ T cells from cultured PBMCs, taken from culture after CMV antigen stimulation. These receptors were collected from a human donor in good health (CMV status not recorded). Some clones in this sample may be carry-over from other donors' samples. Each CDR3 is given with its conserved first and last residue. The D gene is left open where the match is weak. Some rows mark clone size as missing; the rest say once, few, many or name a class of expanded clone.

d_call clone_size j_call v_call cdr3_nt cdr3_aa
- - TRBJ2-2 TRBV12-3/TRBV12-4 TGTGCCAGCAGTTTTTGGGACTGGAACACCGGGGAGCTGTTTTTT CASSFWDWNTGELFF
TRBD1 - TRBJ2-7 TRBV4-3 TGCGCCAGCAGCCAAGCCCGGACAGGGAAGTCCCACGAGCAGTACTTC CASSQARTGKSHEQYF
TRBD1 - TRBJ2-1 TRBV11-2 TGTGCCAGCAGCTTCGACAGGGCGTCTGAGCAGTTCTTC CASSFDRASEQFF
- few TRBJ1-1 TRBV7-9 TGTGCCAGCAGCCTAGGAGGAATTGAAGCTTTCTTT CASSLGGIEAFF
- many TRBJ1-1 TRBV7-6 TGTGCCAGCAGCCCCACAGGGATTGAAGCTTTCTTT CASSPTGIEAFF
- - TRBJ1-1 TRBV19 TGTGCCAGTAGTATATCCGGGACCACTGAAGCTTTCTTT CASSISGTTEAFF
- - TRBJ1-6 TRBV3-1 TGTGCCAGCAGCCATCGGGCCGAACGGGGTTTACCCCTCCACTTT CASSHRAERGLPLHF
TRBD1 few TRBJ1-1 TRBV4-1 TGCGCCAGCAGCCAATACAGGGGGACCGGTGAAGCTTTCTTT CASSQYRGTGEAFF
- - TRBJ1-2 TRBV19 TGTGCCAGCAAGACACGGCTCCTTAACTATGGCTACACCTTC CASKTRLLNYGYTF
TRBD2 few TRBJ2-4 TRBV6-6 TGTGCCAGCAGGGTGACTAGCGGGGGGCCGGGGAACATTCAGTACTTC CASRVTSGGPGNIQYF
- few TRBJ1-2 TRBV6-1 TGTGCCAGCATGACGACGGATTATGGCTACACCTTC CASMTTDYGYTF
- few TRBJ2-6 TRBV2 TGTGCCAGCAGTGTACCCCGGGACACGGGACTCTCTGGGGCCAACGTCCTGACTTTC CASSVPRDTGLSGANVLTF
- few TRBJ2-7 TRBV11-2 TGTGCCAGCAGCTTAGTGGACAACTCCTACGAGCAGTACTTC CASSLVDNSYEQYF
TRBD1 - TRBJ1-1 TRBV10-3 TGTGCCATCAGCGGGACAGGGTACACTGAAGCTTTCTTT CAISGTGYTEAFF
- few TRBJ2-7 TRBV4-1 TGCGCCAGCAGCCCCGACGGACGGCGGCCGTCCTACGAGCAGTACTTC CASSPDGRRPSYEQYF
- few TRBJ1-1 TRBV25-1 TGTGCCAGCAGTGAATGGGGTATGAACACTGAAGCTTTCTTT CASSEWGMNTEAFF
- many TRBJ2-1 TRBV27 TGTGCCAGCAGTTTGGGTAGCAGGAATGAGCAGTTCTTC CASSLGSRNEQFF
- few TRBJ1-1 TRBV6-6 TGTGCCAGCAGTTACTCCCCATCCGGGTACACTGAAGCTTTCTTT CASSYSPSGYTEAFF
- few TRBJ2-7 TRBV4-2 TGTGCCAGCAGCCAGGGGGGACAGTCCTACGAGCAGTACTTC CASSQGGQSYEQYF
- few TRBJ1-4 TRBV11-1 TGTGCCAGCAGCTCACTAGGAGTTAACGAAAAACTGTTTTTT CASSSLGVNEKLFF
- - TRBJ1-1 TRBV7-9 TGTGCCAGCAGCCACACCTCAGTAGACACTGAAGCTTTCTTT CASSHTSVDTEAFF
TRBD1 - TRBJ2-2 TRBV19 TGTGCCAGTAGTATCGGGACAGCCTTCACCGGGGAGCTGTTTTTT CASSIGTAFTGELFF
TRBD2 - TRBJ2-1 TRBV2 TGTGCCAGCAGTGAAGCCGAGACCCTGACCGGGACTAGCGGGAGGGATGAGCAGTTCTTC CASSEAETLTGTSGRDEQFF
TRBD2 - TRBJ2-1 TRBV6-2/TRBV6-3 TGTGCCAGCAGTTACTCGCTGACTAGCGGGGGGCAGAATGAGCAGTTCTTC CASSYSLTSGGQNEQFF
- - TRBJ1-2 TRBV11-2 TGTGCCAGCAGCCTCCCCTTTGGGGGCGGCTACACCTTC CASSLPFGGGYTF
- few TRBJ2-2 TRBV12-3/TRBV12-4 TGTGCCAGCAGTTTACAGGTGAACACCGGGGAGCTGTTTTTT CASSLQVNTGELFF
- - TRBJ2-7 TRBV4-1 TGCGCCAGCAGCCAAGCCCTTGGAGCCTACGAGCAGTACTTC CASSQALGAYEQYF
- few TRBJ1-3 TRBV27 TGTGCCAGCAGTCCGGGGCCAGGGGTCGGCACCATATATTTT CASSPGPGVGTIYF
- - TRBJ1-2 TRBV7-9 TGTGCCAGCAGCCCCGGACAGTCACAAGCTAACTATGGCTACACCTTC CASSPGQSQANYGYTF
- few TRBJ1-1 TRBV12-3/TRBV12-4 TGTGCCAGCAGTTCTACAGCTGAAGCTTTCTTT CASSSTAEAFF
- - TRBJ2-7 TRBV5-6 TGTGCCAGCAGCTTGGGGAGCAGCGAGCAGTACTTC CASSLGSSEQYF
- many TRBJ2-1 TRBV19 TGTGCCAGTGATTCAAGGGTAAGCTCCTACAATGAGCAGTTCTTC CASDSRVSSYNEQFF
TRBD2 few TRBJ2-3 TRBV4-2 TGTGCCAGCAGTCTAGCGGGGGGCGCGGATACGCAGTATTTT CASSLAGGADTQYF
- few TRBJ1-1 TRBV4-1 TGCGCCAGCAGCCAAGATCGGGCAGTGAACACTGAAGCTTTCTTT CASSQDRAVNTEAFF
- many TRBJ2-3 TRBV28 TGTGCCAGCAGTTTTGAAGGTCAAAGCACAGATACGCAGTATTTT CASSFEGQSTDTQYF
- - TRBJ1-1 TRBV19 TGTGTCAGTATTCCGTTTGAGGGGTGGACTGAAGCTTTCTTT CVSIPFEGWTEAFF